This TCR beta chain was sequenced for a study of cytomegalovirus exposure and HLA in healthy donors. Overall study findings and caveats: A later analysis linked a missense DCLRE1C variant to TCR beta V- and J-gene trimming. TCR beta sequences numbering around 15,000 were associated with HLA alleles at 0.05 false discovery rate in a later analysis. The only immune exposure information that was available was CMV serostatus. Several V segments, TRBV6-2 and TRBV6-3 among them, could not be told apart and were dropped.

CDR1 is SGHRS and CDR2 is YFSETQ in the germline V gene. J was trimmed by 4 bases and V by 1 base; bases with no gene match: 3. This CDR3 is 15 amino acids long. Comments on this clone: Its antigen is unidentified.

Researchers ran the PCR with 60 Vbeta and 13 Jbeta primers. The data were produced by immunoSEQ multiplex PCR, yet TCRdb's version contains in-frame clones alone and is incomplete. The sample consists of 75,000 to 90,000 clones, over 65% of them appearing once. V and J are TRBV5-1 and TRBJ2-3; 10 nucleotides match TRBD2. Sequenced material: PBMCs. The TCR comes from a man in his fifties or sixties in good health and CMV-seronegative. CDR3 sequence: CASSLTSGEADTQYF. In DNA, the CDR3 is TGCGCCAGCAGCTTGACTAGCGGGGAGGCAGATACGCAGTATTTT.